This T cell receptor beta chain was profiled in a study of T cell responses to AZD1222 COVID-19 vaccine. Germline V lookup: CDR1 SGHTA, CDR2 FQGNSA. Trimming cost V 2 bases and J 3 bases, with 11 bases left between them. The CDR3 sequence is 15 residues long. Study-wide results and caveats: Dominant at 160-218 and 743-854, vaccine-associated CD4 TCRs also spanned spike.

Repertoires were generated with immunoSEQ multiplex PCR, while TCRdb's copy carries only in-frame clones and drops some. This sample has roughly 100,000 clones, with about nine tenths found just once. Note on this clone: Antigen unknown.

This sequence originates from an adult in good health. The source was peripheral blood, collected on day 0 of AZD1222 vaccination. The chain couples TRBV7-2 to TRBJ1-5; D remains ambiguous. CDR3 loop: CASSLLGSPNQPQHF. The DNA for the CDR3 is TGTGCCAGCAGCTTACTCGGTAGCCCCAATCAGCCCCAGCATTTT.